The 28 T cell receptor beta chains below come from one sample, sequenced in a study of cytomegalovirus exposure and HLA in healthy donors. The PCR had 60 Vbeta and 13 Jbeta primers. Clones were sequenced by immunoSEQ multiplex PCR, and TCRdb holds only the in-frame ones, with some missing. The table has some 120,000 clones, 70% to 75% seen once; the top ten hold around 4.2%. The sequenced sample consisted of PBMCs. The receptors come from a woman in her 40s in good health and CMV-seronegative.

This CDR3 is CASSLRDTNTDTQYF. CDR3 DNA sequence: TGCGCCAGCAGCTTAAGGGACACAAACACAGATACGCAGTATTTT. This sequence joins TRBV5-1 and TRBJ2-3; tentative D call: TRBD1 (6 bases). The CDR3 runs 15 residues. The ends were cut back, 2 bases at V and 2 bases at J, with 12 bases in the middle. Germline V CDR1 and CDR2: SGHRS, YFSETQ.

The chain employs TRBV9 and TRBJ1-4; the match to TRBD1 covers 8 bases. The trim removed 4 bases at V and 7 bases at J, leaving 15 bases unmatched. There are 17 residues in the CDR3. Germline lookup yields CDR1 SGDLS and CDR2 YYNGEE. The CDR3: CASSPVISGGRGEKLFF. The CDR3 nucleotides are TGTGCCAGCAGCCCCGTTATTTCAGGGGGCCGGGGTGAAAAACTGTTTTTT.

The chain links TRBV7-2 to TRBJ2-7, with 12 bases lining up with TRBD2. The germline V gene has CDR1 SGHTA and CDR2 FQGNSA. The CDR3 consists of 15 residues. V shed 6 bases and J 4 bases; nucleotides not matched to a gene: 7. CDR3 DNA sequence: TGTGCCAGCAGTCAGAGACTAGCGGGAGATTACGAGCAGTACTTC. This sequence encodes CASSQRLAGDYEQYF.

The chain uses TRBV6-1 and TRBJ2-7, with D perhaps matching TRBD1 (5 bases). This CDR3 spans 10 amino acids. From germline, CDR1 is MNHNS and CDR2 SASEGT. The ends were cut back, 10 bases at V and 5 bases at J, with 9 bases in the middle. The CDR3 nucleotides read TGTGCCACCAACAGGAACGAGCAGTACTTC. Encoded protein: CATNRNEQYF.

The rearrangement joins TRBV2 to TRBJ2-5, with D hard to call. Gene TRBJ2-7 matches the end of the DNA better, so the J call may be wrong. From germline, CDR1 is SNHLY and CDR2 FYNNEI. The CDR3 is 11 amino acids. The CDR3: CASSPVYEQYF. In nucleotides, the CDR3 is TGTGCCAGCAGTCCTGTCTACGAGCAGTACTTC.

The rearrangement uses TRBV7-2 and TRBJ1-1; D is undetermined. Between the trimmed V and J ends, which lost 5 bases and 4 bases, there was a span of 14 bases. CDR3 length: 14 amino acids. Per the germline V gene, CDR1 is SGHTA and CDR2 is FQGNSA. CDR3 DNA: TGTGCCAGCAGCGTCAGAGGTTCCTTCACTGAAGCTTTCTTT. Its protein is CASSVRGSFTEAFF.

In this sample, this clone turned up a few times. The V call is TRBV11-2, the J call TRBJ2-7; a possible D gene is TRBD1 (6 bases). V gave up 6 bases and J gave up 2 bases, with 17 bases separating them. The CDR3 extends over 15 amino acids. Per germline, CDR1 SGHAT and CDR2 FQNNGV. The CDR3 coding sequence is TGTGCCAGCAGGCCAACAGGGCAACTAACCTACGAGCAGTACTTC. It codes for CASRPTGQLTYEQYF.

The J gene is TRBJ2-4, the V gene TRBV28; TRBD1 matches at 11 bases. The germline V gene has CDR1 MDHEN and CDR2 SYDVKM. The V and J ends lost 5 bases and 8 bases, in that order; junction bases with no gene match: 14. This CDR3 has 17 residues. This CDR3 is CASSPSGQGAPKDIQYF. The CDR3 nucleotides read TGTGCCAGCAGTCCCAGCGGACAGGGGGCCCCGAAAGACATTCAGTACTTC.

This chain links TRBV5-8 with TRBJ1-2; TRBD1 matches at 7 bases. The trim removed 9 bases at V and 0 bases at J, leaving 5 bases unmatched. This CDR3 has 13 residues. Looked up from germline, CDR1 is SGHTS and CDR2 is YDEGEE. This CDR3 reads CATKGTANYGYTF. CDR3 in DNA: TGTGCCACCAAGGGGACAGCTAACTATGGCTACACCTTC.

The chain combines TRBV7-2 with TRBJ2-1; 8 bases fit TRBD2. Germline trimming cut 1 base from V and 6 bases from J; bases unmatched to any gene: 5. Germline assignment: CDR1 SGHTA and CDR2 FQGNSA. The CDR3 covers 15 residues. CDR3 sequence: CASSLGPGGSNEQFF. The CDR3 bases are TGTGCCAGCAGCTTAGGACCGGGAGGGTCCAATGAGCAGTTCTTC.

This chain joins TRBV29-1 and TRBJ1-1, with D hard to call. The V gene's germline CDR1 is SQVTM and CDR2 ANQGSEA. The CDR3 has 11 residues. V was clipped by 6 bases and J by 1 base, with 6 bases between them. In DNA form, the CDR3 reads TGCAGCGTCGCAGAGAACACTGAAGCTTTCTTT. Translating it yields CSVAENTEAFF.

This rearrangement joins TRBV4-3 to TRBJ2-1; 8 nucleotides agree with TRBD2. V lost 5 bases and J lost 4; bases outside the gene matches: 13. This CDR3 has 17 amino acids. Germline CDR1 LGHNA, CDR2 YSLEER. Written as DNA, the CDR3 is TGCGCCAGCAGCACCCGAATAGCGGGACCGGGTTACAATGAGCAGTTCTTC. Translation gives CASSTRIAGPGYNEQFF.

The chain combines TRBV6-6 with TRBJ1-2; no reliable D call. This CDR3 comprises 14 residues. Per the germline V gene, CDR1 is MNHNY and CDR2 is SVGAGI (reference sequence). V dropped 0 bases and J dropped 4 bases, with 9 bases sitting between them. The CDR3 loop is CASSYSFGIYGYTF. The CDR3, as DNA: TGTGCCAGCAGTTACTCGTTCGGGATCTATGGCTACACCTTC.

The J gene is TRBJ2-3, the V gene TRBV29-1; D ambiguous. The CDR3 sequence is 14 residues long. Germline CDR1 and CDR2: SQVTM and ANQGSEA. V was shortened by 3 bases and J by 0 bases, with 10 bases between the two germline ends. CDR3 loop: CSVDGQPSTDTQYF. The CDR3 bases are TGCAGCGTTGATGGGCAGCCTAGCACAGATACGCAGTATTTT.

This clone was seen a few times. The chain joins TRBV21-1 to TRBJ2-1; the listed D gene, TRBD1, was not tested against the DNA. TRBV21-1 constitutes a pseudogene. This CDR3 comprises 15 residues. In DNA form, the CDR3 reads TGTGCCAGCAGCGGCCGGGACAGGGGAGGTAATGAGCAGTTCTTC. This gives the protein CASSGRDRGGNEQFF.

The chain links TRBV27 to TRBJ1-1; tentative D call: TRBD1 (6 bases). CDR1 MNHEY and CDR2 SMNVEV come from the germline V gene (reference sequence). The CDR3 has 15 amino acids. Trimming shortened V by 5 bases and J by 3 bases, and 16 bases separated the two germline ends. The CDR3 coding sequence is TGTGCCAGCAGTCCGTGGGTAGGGGGGGACACTGAAGCTTTCTTT. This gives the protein CASSPWVGGDTEAFF.

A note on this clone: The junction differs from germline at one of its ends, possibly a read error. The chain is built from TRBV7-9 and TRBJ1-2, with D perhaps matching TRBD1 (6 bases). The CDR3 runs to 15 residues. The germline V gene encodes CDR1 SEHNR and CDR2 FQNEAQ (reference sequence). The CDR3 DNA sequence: TGTTCCAGCAGCCATACCGGTCAGGGGACCTATGGCTACACCTTC. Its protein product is CSSSHTGQGTYGYTF.

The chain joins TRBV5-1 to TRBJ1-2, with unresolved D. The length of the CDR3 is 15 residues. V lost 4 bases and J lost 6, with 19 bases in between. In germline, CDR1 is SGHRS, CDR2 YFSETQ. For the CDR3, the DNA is TGCGCCAGCAGCCTCCGAGGAGACCCTGGCGATGGCTACACCTTC. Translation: CASSLRGDPGDGYTF.

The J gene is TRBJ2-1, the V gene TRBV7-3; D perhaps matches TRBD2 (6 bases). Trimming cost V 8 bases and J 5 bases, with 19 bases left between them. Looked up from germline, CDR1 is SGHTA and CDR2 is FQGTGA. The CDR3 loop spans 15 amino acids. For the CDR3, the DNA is TGTGCCAGCGGAGCCGCGGGGCTCGTTAACAATGAGCAGTTCTTC. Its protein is CASGAAGLVNNEQFF.

Here the CDR3 reads CASRTGTGGYGYTF. The DNA of the CDR3 is TGTGCCAGCAGGACTGGGACAGGGGGCTATGGCTACACCTTC. The chain joins TRBV28 to TRBJ1-2; 11 nucleotides line up with TRBD1. The ends lost 6 bases at V and 4 bases at J; junction bases unmatched: 4. Germline CDR1 MDHEN, CDR2 SYDVKM. CDR3 size: 14 residues.

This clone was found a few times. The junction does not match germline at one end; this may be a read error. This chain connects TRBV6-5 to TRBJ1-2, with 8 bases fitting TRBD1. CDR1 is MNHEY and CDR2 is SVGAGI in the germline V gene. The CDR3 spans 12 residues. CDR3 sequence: CASRDREPPSAF. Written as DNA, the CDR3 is TGTGCCAGCAGGGACAGGGAGCCACCAAGCGCCTTC.

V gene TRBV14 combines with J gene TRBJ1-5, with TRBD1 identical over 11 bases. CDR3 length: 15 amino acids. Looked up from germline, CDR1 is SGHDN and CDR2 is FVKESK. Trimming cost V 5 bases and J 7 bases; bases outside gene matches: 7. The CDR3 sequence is CASSAPGQGEQPQHF. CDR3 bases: TGTGCCAGCAGCGCCCCGGGACAGGGGGAGCAGCCCCAGCATTTT.

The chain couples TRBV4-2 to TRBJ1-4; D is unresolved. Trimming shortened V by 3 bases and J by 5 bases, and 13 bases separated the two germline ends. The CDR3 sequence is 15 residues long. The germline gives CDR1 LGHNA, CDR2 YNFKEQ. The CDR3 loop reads CASSQTRAENEKLFF. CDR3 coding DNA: TGTGCCAGCAGCCAGACGAGGGCAGAGAATGAAAAACTGTTTTTT.

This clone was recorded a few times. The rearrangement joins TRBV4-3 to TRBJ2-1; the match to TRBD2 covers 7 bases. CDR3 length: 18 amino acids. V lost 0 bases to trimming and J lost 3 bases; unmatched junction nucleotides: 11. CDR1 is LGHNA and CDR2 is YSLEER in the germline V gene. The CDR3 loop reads CASSQDQSSRDYYNEQFF. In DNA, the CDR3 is TGCGCCAGCAGCCAAGATCAATCCTCCCGGGACTACTACAATGAGCAGTTCTTC.

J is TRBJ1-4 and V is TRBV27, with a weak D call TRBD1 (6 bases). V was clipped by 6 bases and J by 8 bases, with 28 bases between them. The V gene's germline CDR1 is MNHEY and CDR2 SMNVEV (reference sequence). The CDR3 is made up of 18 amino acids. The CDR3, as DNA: TGTGCCAGCAGCAGCGGGGGGCAGGGACTTTGGTACGGAGAAAAACTGTTTTTT. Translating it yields CASSSGGQGLWYGEKLFF.

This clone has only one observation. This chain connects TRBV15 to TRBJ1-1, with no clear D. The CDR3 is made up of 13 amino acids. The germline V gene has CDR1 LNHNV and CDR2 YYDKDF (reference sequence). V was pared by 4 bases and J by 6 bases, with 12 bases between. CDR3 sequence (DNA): TGTGCCACCAGCATCATACGAGGGTCTGAAGCTTTCTTT. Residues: CATSIIRGSEAFF. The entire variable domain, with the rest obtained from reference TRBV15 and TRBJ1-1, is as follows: DAMVIQNPRYQVTQFGKPVTLSCSQTLNHNVMYWYQQKSSQAPKLLFHYYDKDFNNEADTPDNFQSRRPNTSFCFLDIRSPGLGDTAMYLCATSIIRGSEAFFGQGTRLTVV.

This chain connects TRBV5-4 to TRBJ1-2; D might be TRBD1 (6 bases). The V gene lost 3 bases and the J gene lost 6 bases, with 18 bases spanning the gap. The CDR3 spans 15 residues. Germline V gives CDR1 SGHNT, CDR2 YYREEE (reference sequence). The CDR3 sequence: CASSSLGGGPNGYTF. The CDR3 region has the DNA TGTGCCAGCAGCTCGTTAGGCGGGGGGCCGAATGGCTACACCTTC.

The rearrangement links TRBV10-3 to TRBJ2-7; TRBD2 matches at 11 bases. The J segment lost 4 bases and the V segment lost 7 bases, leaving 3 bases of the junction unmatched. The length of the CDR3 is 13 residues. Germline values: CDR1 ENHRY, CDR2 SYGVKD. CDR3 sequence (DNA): TGTGCCATCACAACTAGCGGGGGTTACGAGCAGTACTTC. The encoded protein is CAITTSGGYEQYF.